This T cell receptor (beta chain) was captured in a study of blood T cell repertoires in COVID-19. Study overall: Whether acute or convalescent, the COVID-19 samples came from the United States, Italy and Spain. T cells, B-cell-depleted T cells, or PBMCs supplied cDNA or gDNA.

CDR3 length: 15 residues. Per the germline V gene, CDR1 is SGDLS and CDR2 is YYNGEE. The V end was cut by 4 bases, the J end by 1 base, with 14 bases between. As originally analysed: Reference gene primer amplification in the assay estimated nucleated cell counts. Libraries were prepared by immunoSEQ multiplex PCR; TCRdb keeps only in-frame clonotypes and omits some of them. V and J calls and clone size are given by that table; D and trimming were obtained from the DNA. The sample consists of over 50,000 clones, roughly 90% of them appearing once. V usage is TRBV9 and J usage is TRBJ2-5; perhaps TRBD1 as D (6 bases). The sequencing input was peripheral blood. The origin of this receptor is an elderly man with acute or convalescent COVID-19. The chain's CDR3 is CASSRRDNFQETQYF. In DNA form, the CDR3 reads TGTGCCAGCAGCCGCCGGGACAACTTCCAAGAGACCCAGTACTTC.